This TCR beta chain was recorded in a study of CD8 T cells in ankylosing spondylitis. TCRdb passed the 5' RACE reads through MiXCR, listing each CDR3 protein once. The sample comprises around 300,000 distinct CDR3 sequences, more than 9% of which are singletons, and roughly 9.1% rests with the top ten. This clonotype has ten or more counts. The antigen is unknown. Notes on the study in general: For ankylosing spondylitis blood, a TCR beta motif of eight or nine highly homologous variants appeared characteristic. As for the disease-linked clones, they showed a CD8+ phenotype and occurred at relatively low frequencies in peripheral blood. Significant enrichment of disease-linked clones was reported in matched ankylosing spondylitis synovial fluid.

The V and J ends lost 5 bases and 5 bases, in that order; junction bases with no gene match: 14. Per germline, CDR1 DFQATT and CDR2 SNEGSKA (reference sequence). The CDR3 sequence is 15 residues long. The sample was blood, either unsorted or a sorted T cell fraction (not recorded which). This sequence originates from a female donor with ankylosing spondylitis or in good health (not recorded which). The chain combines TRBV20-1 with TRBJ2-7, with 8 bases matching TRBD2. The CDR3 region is CSARYGAGVRDEQYF. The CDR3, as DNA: TGCAGTGCTCGGTACGGAGCGGGAGTTCGCGACGAGCAGTACTTC.